One and the same sample provided the 7 T cell receptor beta chains below, sequenced in a study of OX40 agonist ivuxolimab in advanced cancers. Clones were read by immunoSEQ multiplex PCR, and TCRdb kept only the in-frame ones, dropping some. Altogether about 69,000 clones are present, 80% to 85% being singletons, with the ten largest covering around 2%. The sequences come from CD4+ or CD8+ T cells sorted from blood, collected in a trial of the OX40 agonist ivuxolimab. The source of these receptors is an adult with an advanced solid tumor such as melanoma, head and neck, liver or kidney cancer.

This clone was seen a single time. The gene calls are TRBV5-1 and TRBJ1-3; D is perhaps TRBD1 (6 bases). The CDR3 runs 15 residues. Looked up from germline, CDR1 is SGHRS and CDR2 is YFSETQ. The germline V and J ends were trimmed by 2 bases and 0 bases, with 9 bases remaining between them. This CDR3 is CASSLGQLSGNTIYF. For the CDR3, the DNA is TGCGCCAGCAGCTTAGGACAGCTCTCTGGAAACACCATATATTTT.

This clone has only one observation. The chain uses TRBV7-2 and TRBJ1-1; 8 bases match TRBD1. This CDR3 is 13 amino acids long. The ends lost 6 bases at V and 4 bases at J; junction bases unmatched: 4. Germline lookup yields CDR1 SGHTA and CDR2 FQGNSA. The CDR3, as DNA: TGTGCCAGCAGGAGGACAGGGCCCACTGAAGCTTTCTTT. Protein: CASRRTGPTEAFF.

The chain recombines TRBV7-8 with TRBJ2-1, with TRBD2 identical over 9 bases. V lost 5 bases to trimming and J lost 2 bases; unmatched junction nucleotides: 7. CDR3 length: 16 residues. Looked up from germline, CDR1 is SGHVS and CDR2 is FQNEAQ. The CDR3 DNA reads TGTGCCAGCAGCCCTACGACTAGCGGAACCTACAATGAGCAGTTCTTC. This gives the protein CASSPTTSGTYNEQFF.

The rearrangement uses TRBV5-4 and TRBJ1-1, with D perhaps TRBD1 (5 bases). There are 14 residues in the CDR3. V was trimmed by 4 bases and J by 5 bases, leaving 15 bases between them. Per the germline V gene, CDR1 is SGHNT and CDR2 is YYREEE (reference sequence). The CDR3: CASSLWGGETEAFF. CDR3 coding DNA: TGTGCCAGCAGCCTATGGGGGGGGGAGACTGAAGCTTTCTTT.

This clone was seen just once. The chain recombines TRBV6-1 with TRBJ1-1, with a weak D call TRBD1 (5 bases). The V gene lost 7 bases and the J gene lost 1 base, with 16 bases spanning the gap. CDR3 length equals 15 residues. The V gene's germline CDR1 is MNHNS and CDR2 SASEGT. For the CDR3, the DNA is TGTGCCAGCACCCTGGGGCCCGACCGGAACACTGAAGCTTTCTTT. Its protein is CASTLGPDRNTEAFF.

This CDR3 is CASSSRDSASDEQFF. The CDR3 nucleotides read TGTGCCAGCAGTTCCCGGGACAGCGCTTCCGATGAGCAGTTCTTC. V is TRBV28 and J is TRBJ2-1, with 7 nucleotides matching TRBD1. In germline, CDR1 is MDHEN, CDR2 SYDVKM. V lost 4 bases to trimming and J lost 8 bases; unmatched junction nucleotides: 11. The CDR3 covers 15 residues.

The CDR3 nucleotides read TGCGCCAGCAGCTTGCAGAGCATGAACACTGAAGCTTTCTTT. Translation gives CASSLQSMNTEAFF. This chain connects TRBV5-1 to TRBJ1-1; no firm D call. Germline CDR1 and CDR2: SGHRS and YFSETQ. The V end lost 1 base, the J end lost 0 bases, and 7 bases lay between the germline ends. The CDR3 is 14 amino acids.